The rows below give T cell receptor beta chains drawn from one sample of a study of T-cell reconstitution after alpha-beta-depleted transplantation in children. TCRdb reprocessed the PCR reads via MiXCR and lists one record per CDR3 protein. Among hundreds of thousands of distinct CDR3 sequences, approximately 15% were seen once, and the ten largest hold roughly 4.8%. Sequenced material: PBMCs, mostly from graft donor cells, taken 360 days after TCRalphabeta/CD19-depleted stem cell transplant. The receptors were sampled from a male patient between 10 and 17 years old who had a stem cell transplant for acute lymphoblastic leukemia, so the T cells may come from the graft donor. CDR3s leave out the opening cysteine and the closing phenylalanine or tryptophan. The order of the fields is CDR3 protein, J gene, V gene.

ASSEGLAGVDEQY	TRBJ2-7	TRBV5-1
AGSPGGGLNTEAF	TRBJ1-1	TRBV4-1
SARARGQGAYEQY	TRBJ2-7	TRBV20-1
SARSGGAGDTQY	TRBJ2-3	TRBV20-1
ASSFLRGGGITEAF	TRBJ1-1	TRBV11-2
ASTWTGLFYNSPLH	TRBJ1-6	TRBV6-1
ASSQGLAGVVRNEQF	TRBJ2-1	TRBV3-1
ASSGWYEQF	TRBJ2-1	TRBV2
ASSFPTGSTYNEQF	TRBJ2-1	TRBV5-1
ASSLRLGGSGNQPQH	TRBJ1-5	TRBV7-8
ASSGGGEQF	TRBJ2-1	TRBV9
ASSPAGLAGLNEQF	TRBJ2-1	TRBV11-3
ATSRDRGSGNEQF	TRBJ2-1	TRBV15
DSSPPRGRPYEQY	TRBJ2-7	TRBV18
AISESNYYGYT	TRBJ1-2	TRBV10-3
ASSSGAGGGNEQF	TRBJ2-1	TRBV7-3
ATSDLTETQY	TRBJ2-5	TRBV24-1
ASSAGLASEQF	TRBJ2-1	TRBV12-3/TRBV12-4
ASSEVANYGYT	TRBJ1-2	TRBV5-1
SAGQTGLSYNEQF	TRBJ2-1	TRBV20-1
ASRPGLASAGELF	TRBJ2-2	TRBV19
ASSLGSVWEKLF	TRBJ1-4	TRBV7-8
ASSDPGTGGEKLF	TRBJ1-4	TRBV12-3/TRBV12-4
ASSPSYSNQPQH	TRBJ1-5	TRBV18
ASRPRTGKSSYEQY	TRBJ2-7	TRBV7-2
ASSAAGSYNEQF	TRBJ2-1	TRBV5-1
ASSLAEGRKTQY	TRBJ2-5	TRBV12-3/TRBV12-4
ASSSLSETQY	TRBJ2-5	TRBV6-5
ASSLEGQGAVWYSWY	TRBJ2-7	TRBV11-2
ASVTPNDNEQF	TRBJ2-1	TRBV28
ASSLMTLAGVGEQF	TRBJ2-1	TRBV5-4
ASRSGTRGVSGGSYNEQF	TRBJ2-1	TRBV2
SVVVAGQAKNIQY	TRBJ2-4	TRBV29-1
ATSGEGTSNTGELF	TRBJ2-2	TRBV5-1
ASSLAGYDEQF	TRBJ2-1	TRBV27
ASSLAGTGAFEQY	TRBJ2-7	TRBV5-1
ASSRRLAGLDEQF	TRBJ2-1	TRBV3-1
ASSHSGTSFSYNEQF	TRBJ2-1	TRBV5-1
ASSQTGAYEQY	TRBJ2-7	TRBV5-1
ASHRLSNQPQH	TRBJ1-5	TRBV7-9
ASSVELVGADTQY	TRBJ2-3	TRBV9
ASSVGAGSQETQY	TRBJ2-5	TRBV9
ATSPERTSGYEQY	TRBJ2-7	TRBV15
ASSYVGLAMNEQF	TRBJ2-1	TRBV6-5
ASSWGLLNEQF	TRBJ2-1	TRBV9
ASSYFVQETQY	TRBJ2-5	TRBV6-5
ASSLNPLTAHNEQF	TRBJ2-1	TRBV5-1
ASSQAGTSYT	TRBJ1-2	TRBV3-1
ASSPLPGLAGVREQY	TRBJ2-7	TRBV18
ASSYSPGGQETQY	TRBJ2-5	TRBV6-5
ATSRDRPGPGWEQY	TRBJ2-7	TRBV15
ASSKDRGYEQY	TRBJ2-7	TRBV4-1
ASSYSQGKAF	TRBJ1-1	TRBV3-1
ASSLVAGLDTEAF	TRBJ1-1	TRBV7-8
ASSSGRMILDGYT	TRBJ1-2	TRBV5-1
AISDPGLTYEQY	TRBJ2-7	TRBV10-3
ASSVGLAGEGELF	TRBJ2-2	TRBV5-1
ASTPLRGGWNTEAF	TRBJ1-1	TRBV12-3/TRBV12-4
ASSPGTGGAETQY	TRBJ2-5	TRBV9
ASTRDTEAF	TRBJ1-1	TRBV28